This T cell receptor beta chain is drawn from a study of blood T cell repertoires in COVID-19 (dated by TCRdb to 2019 to 2021). About the study as a whole: Samples from collaborators originated in the United States, Italy and Spain and spanned both the acute and convalescent phases of COVID-19. The prospective study material was composed of cDNA or gDNA derived from T cells, B-cell-depleted T cells, or PBMCs. Subjects who had been exposed to COVID-19, were actively infected with it, or had recovered from it provided the deeply sampled blood TCRbeta repertoires that made up the dataset. The repertoires were released in a freely available public database meant as a resource for research on the immune response to SARS-CoV-2. The samples were drawn from two sources: the first 160 participants of the ongoing ImmuneRACE study, and 1,200 or so subjects contributed by 6 global collaborators. A de-identified subject ID, COVID-19 status, age in years and sex were almost always included in the sample metadata. Where available, HLA class I and class II types were taken from metadata supplied by the sample provider and were not determined by assay-based typing.

Here is what the overall study found, with its caveats: The amount of clinical and demographic metadata varied by source and participant and was provided uncurated.

With regard to this clone: It has no known antigen specificity. One base away there is no much larger clone; base qualities are not given.

Looking up the germline V gene (reference sequence) yields CDR1 WNHNN and CDR2 SYGVQD. Relative to germline, V is 0 bases shorter and J is 2 bases shorter, with 8 bases between their ends. From the cysteine through the phenylalanine, the CDR3 covers 14 amino acids. CDR3 DNA is the only sequence kept; it has 42 bases, read in frame from the first base. Whole blood was collected in K2EDTA tubes by collaborating institutions according to the institutions' own protocols. For TCRbeta analysis, collaborators shipped samples in one of three forms: frozen whole blood, isolated PBMCs, or DNA extracted from either of those sample types. The immunoSEQ Assay, a bias-controlled multiplex PCR, was used to amplify TCRbeta CDR3 regions from genomic DNA. Processing in the source paper ran as follows. Within the assay, amplification of reference gene primers was used to estimate how many nucleated cells each sample contained. Sequence reads were collapsed and filtered to measure the absolute abundance of every unique TCRbeta CDR3 rearrangement. For each sample, productive Simpson clonality was calculated as the square root of Simpson's diversity index across productive rearrangements. Imported from immuneACCESS, the table was reduced by TCRdb to in-frame sequences with V and J called. These copies leave out some clones; in studies compared against another copy, an unresolved V gene accounts for under half, and the cause of the remainder is not known. From that table come the V and J calls and clone size; the DNA was used to work out D and trimming. This sample gives approximately 180,000 clones in total; more than 80% of them show up just once. The ten largest clones add up to roughly 0.56% of the sample.

This clonotype was obtained from a man aged 50 or older with acute or convalescent COVID-19. The chain employs TRBV10-1 and TRBJ2-7, with the identity of the D gene unclear. Sequencing input: peripheral blood. The DNA sequence reads TGCGCCAGCAGTGAGTCTCGACACCCCTACGAGCAGTACTTC. Translated, this is CASSESRHPYEQYF.